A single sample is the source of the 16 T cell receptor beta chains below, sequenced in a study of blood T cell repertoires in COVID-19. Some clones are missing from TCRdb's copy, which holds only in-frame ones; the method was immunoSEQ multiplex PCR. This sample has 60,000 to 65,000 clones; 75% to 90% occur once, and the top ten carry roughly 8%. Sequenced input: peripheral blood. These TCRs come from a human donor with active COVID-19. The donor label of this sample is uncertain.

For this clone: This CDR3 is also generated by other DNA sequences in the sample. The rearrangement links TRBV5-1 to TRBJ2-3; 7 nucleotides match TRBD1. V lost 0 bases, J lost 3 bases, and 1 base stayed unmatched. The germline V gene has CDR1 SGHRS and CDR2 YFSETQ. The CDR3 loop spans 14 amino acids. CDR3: CASSLDRGTDTQYF. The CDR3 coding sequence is TGCGCCAGCAGCTTGGACAGGGGTACAGATACGCAGTATTTT.

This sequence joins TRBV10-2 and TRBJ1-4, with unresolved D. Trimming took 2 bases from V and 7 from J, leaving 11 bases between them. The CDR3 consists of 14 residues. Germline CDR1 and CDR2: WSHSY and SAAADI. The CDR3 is CASSERGEREKLFF. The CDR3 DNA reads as TGCGCCAGCAGTGAGCGCGGGGAACGTGAAAAACTGTTTTTT.

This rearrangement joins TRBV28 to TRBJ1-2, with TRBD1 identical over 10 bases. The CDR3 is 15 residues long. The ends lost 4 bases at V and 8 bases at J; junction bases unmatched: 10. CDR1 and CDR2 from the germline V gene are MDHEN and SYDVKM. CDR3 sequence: CASSSGRTGGGGYTF. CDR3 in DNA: TGTGCCAGCAGTTCTGGTCGGACAGGGGGGGGCGGCTACACCTTC.

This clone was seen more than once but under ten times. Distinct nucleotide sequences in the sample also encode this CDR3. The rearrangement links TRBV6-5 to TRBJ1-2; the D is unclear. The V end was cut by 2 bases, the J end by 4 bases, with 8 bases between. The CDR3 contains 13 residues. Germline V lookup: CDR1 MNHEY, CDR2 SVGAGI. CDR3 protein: CASSYEGLYGYTF. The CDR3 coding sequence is TGTGCCAGCAGTTACGAGGGCCTCTATGGCTACACCTTC.

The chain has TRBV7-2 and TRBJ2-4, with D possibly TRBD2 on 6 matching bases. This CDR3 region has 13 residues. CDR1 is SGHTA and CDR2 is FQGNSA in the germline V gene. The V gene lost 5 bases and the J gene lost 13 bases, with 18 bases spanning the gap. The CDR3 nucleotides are TGTGCCAGCAGCCCTAGCGCGGGCCCGGCCCAGTACTTC. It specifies CASSPSAGPAQYF.

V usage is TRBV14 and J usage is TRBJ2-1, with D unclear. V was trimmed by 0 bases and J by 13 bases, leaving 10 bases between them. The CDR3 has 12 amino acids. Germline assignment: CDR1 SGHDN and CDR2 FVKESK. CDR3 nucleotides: TGTGCCAGCAGCCAAGATTGGGTGACACAGTTCTTC. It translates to CASSQDWVTQFF.

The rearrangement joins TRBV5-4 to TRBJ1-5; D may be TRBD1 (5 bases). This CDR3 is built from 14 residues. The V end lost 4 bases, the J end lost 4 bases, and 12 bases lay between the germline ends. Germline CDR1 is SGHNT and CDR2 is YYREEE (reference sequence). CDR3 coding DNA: TGTGCCAGCAGCCGGGGCGGGGTGAATCAGCCCCAGCATTTT. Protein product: CASSRGGVNQPQHF.

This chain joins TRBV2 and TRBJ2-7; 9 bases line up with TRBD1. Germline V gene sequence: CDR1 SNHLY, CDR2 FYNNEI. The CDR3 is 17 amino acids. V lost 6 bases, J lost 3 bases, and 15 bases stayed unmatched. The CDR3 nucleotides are TGTGCCAGCAGACCAATATTGACAGGGGGGTATGACTACGAGCAGTACTTC. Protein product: CASRPILTGGYDYEQYF.

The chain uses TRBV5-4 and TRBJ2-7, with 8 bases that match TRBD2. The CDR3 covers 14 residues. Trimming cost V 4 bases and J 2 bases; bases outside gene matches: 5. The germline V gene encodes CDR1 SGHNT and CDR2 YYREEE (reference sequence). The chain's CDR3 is CASSRSGTTYEQYF. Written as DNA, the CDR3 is TGTGCCAGCAGCCGTAGCGGGACCACCTACGAGCAGTACTTC. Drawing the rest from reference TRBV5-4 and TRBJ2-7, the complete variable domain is ETGVTQSPTHLIKTRGQQVTLRCSSQSGHNTVSWYQQALGQGPQFIFQYYREEENGRGNFPPRFSGLQFPNYSSELNVNALELDDSALYLCASSRSGTTYEQYFGPGTRLTVT.

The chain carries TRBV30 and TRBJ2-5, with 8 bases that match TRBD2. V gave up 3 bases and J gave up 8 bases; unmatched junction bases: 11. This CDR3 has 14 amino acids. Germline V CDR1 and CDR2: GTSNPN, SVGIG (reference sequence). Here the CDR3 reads CAWSQGLGEETQYF. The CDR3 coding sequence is TGTGCCTGGAGCCAGGGACTAGGTGAGGAAACCCAGTACTTC.

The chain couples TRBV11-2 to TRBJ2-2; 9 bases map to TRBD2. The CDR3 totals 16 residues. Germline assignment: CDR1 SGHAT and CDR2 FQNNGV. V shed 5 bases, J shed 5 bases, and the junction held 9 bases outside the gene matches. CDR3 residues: CASSAPGLAATGELFF. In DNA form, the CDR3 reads TGTGCCAGCAGCGCCCCGGGACTAGCAGCGACCGGGGAGCTGTTTTTT.

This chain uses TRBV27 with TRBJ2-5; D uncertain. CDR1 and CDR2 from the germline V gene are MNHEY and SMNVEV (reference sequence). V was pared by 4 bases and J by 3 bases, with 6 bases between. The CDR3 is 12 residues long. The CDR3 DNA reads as TGTGCCAGCAGTTCCCTAAAAGAGACCCAGTACTTC. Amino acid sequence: CASSSLKETQYF.

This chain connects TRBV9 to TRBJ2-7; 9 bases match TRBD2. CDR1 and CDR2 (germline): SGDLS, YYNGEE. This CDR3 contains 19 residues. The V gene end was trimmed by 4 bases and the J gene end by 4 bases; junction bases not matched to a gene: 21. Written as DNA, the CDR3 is TGTGCCAGCAGCCCTGGGGAGGGCGGGAGGGCCCTTGCACAGTACGAGCAGTACTTC. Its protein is CASSPGEGGRALAQYEQYF.

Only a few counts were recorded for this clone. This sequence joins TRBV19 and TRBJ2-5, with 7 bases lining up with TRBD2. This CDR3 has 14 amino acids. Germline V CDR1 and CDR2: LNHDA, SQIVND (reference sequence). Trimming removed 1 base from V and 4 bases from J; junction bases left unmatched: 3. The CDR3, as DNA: TGTGCCAGTAGTATAGCGGGAGGAGTAGAGACCCAGTACTTC. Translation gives CASSIAGGVETQYF.

The CDR3 here is CASRNGGASTDTQYF. Here the CDR3 DNA reads TGTGCCAGCAGAAATGGGGGGGCTAGCACAGATACGCAGTATTTT. The J gene is TRBJ2-3, the V gene TRBV3-1 (or the pseudogene TRBV3-2), with D perhaps matching TRBD2 (7 bases). Trimming pared 6 bases from V and 0 bases from J, leaving 13 bases between. CDR3 size: 15 residues. Germline CDR1 and CDR2: LGHDT and YNNKEL (reference sequence).

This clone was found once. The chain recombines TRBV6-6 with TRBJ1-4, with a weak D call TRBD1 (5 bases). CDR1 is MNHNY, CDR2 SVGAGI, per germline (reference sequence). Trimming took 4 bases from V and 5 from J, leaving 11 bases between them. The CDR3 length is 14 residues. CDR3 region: CASSSPPGNEKLFF. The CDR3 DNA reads TGTGCCAGCAGTTCTCCCCCAGGGAATGAAAAACTGTTTTTT.